What follows describes a single TCR beta chain. This PCR relied on a set of 60 Vbeta primers and 13 Jbeta primers. Produced via immunoSEQ multiplex PCR; TCRdb's table is partial and in-frame only. The table lists roughly 36,000 clones, roughly 81% of them singletons. The data derive from a study of cytomegalovirus exposure and HLA in healthy donors. The CDR3 has 16 amino acids. Per germline, CDR1 SEHNR and CDR2 FQNEAQ (reference sequence). V was shortened by 0 bases and J by 4 bases, with 13 bases between the two germline ends. Sequenced material: PBMCs. V gene TRBV7-9 combines with J gene TRBJ2-4, with D possibly being TRBD1 (6 bases). The sequence was obtained from a man aged 30 to 45 in good health and CMV-seronegative. CDR3 coding DNA: TGTGCCAGCAGCTTAGCCTACAGGGATACTAAAAACATTCAGTACTTC. This translates into CASSLAYRDTKNIQYF.